What follows are 14 T cell receptor beta chains derived from one specimen sequenced in a study of T cells in Graves' hyperthyroidism and ophthalmopathy. Regions amplified from RNA transcripts were the TCR beta CDR3 regions. A first-round RT-PCR of the TCR CDR3 used the HTBI primer set. TCRdb re-derived calls from the multiplex PCR reads in MiXCR, one entry per CDR3 protein. The sample lists around 250,000 distinct CDR3 sequences, about a sixth occurring once. The sequenced sample consisted of blood. The source is a woman between 18 and 30 years old with Graves' ophthalmopathy.

This clonotype has a count of ten or more. The chain has TRBV30 and TRBJ2-4; the match to TRBD2 covers 13 bases. Germline CDR1 GTSNPN, CDR2 SVGIG (reference sequence). CDR3 length: 20 amino acids. The V gene end was trimmed by 1 base and the J gene end by 1 base; junction bases not matched to a gene: 13. The chain's CDR3 is CAWSDPPGLAGTLAKNIQYF. CDR3 DNA: TGTGCCTGGAGTGACCCTCCGGGACTAGCGGGGACCCTTGCCAAAAACATTCAGTACTTC. Combining the CDR3 with reference TRBV30 and TRBJ2-4 gives the whole variable domain SQTIHQWPATLVQPVGSPLSLECTVEGTSNPNLYWYRQAAGRGLQLLFYSVGIGQISSEVPQNLSASRPQDRQFILSSKKLLLSDSGFYLCAWSDPPGLAGTLAKNIQYFGAGTRLSVL.

This clonotype came up many times. The chain has TRBV28 and TRBJ1-2; 7 bases line up with TRBD1. Germline trimming cut 1 base from V and 4 bases from J; bases unmatched to any gene: 9. The CDR3 length is 16 residues. Germline V CDR1 and CDR2: MDHEN, SYDVKM. The CDR3 reads CASSLSLPGQSYGYTF. The DNA of the CDR3 is TGTGCCAGCAGTTTATCTCTACCGGGACAGAGCTATGGCTACACCTTC.

The J gene is TRBJ1-1, the V gene TRBV5-8; D uncertain. The V gene's germline CDR1 is SGHTS and CDR2 YDEGEE. V shed 4 bases and J shed 1 base, with 11 bases lying between them. The CDR3 covers 14 residues. The CDR3 DNA reads as TGTGCCAGCAGCACTTTACAGAAGAACACTGAAGCTTTCTTT. It specifies CASSTLQKNTEAFF.

In this sample, this clonotype turned up many times. The V and J genes are TRBV28 and TRBJ2-1; 9 bases line up with TRBD2. Per the germline V gene, CDR1 is MDHEN and CDR2 is SYDVKM. The CDR3 runs to 15 residues. The J segment lost 4 bases and the V segment lost 7 bases, leaving 8 bases of the junction unmatched. CDR3 DNA sequence: TGTGCCAGCATACGGGTGGCGGGAGGGTACAATGAGCAGTTCTTC. Its translation: CASIRVAGGYNEQFF.

This clonotype was seen ten or more times. J is TRBJ2-1 and V is TRBV28, with 7 bases aligning to TRBD1. The CDR3 length is 16 residues. Per germline, CDR1 MDHEN and CDR2 SYDVKM. J was trimmed by 0 bases and V by 4 bases; bases with no gene match: 6. CDR3 nucleotides: TGTGCCAGCAGTTCCCAGGGGGTTTCCTCCTACAATGAGCAGTTCTTC. Translation: CASSSQGVSSYNEQFF.

The chain carries TRBV6-5 and TRBJ1-1; no reliable D call. Trimming removed 2 bases at V and 4 bases at J, with 14 bases between. Germline V CDR1 and CDR2: MNHEY, SVGAGI. The CDR3 consists of 15 residues. The CDR3, as DNA: TGTGCCAGCAGTTACCCGGGCGGACGGACCACTGAAGCTTTCTTT. Protein product: CASSYPGGRTTEAFF.

This clonotype was seen repeatedly, ten times or more. J is TRBJ2-5 and V is TRBV7-3; D is unresolved. Germline V CDR1 and CDR2: SGHTA, FQGTGA. The CDR3 totals 13 residues. V was clipped by 1 base and J by 9 bases, with 12 bases between them. CDR3 protein: CASSLKGGDAQYF. The CDR3 DNA reads TGTGCCAGCAGCTTAAAGGGTGGCGACGCCCAGTACTTC.

The sample holds many counts of this clonotype. V usage is TRBV12-3 or TRBV12-4 and J usage is TRBJ1-1; 10 bases fit TRBD1. This CDR3 has 17 amino acids. V dropped 6 bases and J dropped 0; count of bases not matched to a gene: 10. The DNA for the CDR3 is TGTGCCAGCAGGCCTCGGGACAGGGGAGGGGTGAACACTGAAGCTTTCTTT. Translated, it gives CASRPRDRGGVNTEAFF.

The sample holds many counts of this clonotype. This sequence joins TRBV5-1 and TRBJ1-2; maybe TRBD1 (6 bases). Germline CDR1 reads SGHRS; CDR2 reads YFSETQ. The germline V and J ends were trimmed by 4 bases and 4 bases, with 14 bases remaining between them. CDR3 length: 14 residues. CDR3 coding DNA: TGCGCCAGCAGCCAAACACAGGGAAGCTATGGCTACACCTTC. Translated, it gives CASSQTQGSYGYTF.

This clonotype has at least ten counts. J is TRBJ1-4 and V is TRBV7-8; D possibly corresponds to TRBD1 (5 bases). Germline-derived CDR1 and CDR2 are SGHVS and FQNEAQ. Trimming took off 8 bases at V and 3 bases at J, with 16 bases between the two ends. CDR3 length: 15 residues. CDR3 region: CASALAGVANEKLFF. CDR3 DNA: TGTGCCAGCGCCCTGGCGGGGGTTGCTAATGAAAAACTGTTTTTT.

This clonotype occurred many times. The rearrangement joins TRBV7-9 to TRBJ2-7; D is unclear. The CDR3 is 14 amino acids. V lost 5 bases and J 0 bases, leaving 11 bases between the germline ends. Per the germline V gene, CDR1 is SEHNR and CDR2 is FQNEAQ (reference sequence). CDR3: CASSSLLSSYEQYF. CDR3 nucleotides: TGTGCCAGCAGCAGTTTATTGAGCTCCTACGAGCAGTACTTC.

The gene calls are TRBV11-1 and TRBJ1-2; D ambiguous. CDR3 length: 13 amino acids. Trimming stripped 8 bases from V and 0 bases from J, with 10 bases between. Germline assignment: CDR1 SGHAT and CDR2 FQDESV (reference sequence). The CDR3 sequence is CASGSLSNYGYTF. As DNA, the CDR3 is TGTGCCAGCGGGAGCCTTTCTAACTATGGCTACACCTTC.

The chain couples TRBV5-4 to TRBJ2-3, with 10 positions matching TRBD2. The ends lost 0 bases at V and 3 bases at J; junction bases unmatched: 10. The CDR3 runs 18 residues. The V gene's germline CDR1 is SGHNT and CDR2 YYREEE (reference sequence). The DNA for the CDR3 is TGTGCCAGCAGCTTGGATCCTAGCGGGAGAGGGTCGACAGATACGCAGTATTTT. This gives the protein CASSLDPSGRGSTDTQYF.

This clonotype showed up just a few times. One end of the junction fails to match germline, which may point to a read error. The chain recombines TRBV10-3 with TRBJ1-1; D may be TRBD1 (6 bases). CDR1 and CDR2 (germline): ENHRY, SYGVKD. The CDR3 spans 13 residues. DNA for the CDR3: TGTGCCAGCAGTGAAAGGGGGGTCACTGAAGCTTTCTTT. Encoded protein: CASSERGVTEAFF.